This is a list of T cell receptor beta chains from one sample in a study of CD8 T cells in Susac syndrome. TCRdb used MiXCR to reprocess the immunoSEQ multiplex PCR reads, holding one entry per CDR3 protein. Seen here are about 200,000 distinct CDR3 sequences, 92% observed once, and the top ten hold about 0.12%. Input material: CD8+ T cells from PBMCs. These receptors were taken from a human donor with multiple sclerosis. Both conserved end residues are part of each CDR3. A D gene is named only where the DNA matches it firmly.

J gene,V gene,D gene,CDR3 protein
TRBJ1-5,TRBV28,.,CASSPDAGTNQPQHF
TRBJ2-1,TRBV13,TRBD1,CASSLDRGGDEQFF
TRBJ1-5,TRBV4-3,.,CASSQELELNQPQHF
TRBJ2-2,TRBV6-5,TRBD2,CASSSGTSGSVVDTGELFF
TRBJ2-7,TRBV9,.,CASSEGDLFYEQYF
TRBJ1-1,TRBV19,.,CASSIDAGTEAFF
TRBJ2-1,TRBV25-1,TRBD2,CASSELVAGGLYNEQFF
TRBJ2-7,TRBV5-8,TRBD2,CASSWGGRAGAFYEQYF
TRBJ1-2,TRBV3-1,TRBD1,CASSLVIRDREFYGYTF
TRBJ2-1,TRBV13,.,CASSSGPISYNEQFF
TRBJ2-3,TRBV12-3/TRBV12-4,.,CASSYGLFTDTQYF
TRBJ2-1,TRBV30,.,CAWTGPYGNEQFF
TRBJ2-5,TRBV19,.,CASSPRGGQETQYF
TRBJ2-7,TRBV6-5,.,CASSYSRVMYEQYF
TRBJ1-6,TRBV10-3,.,CAISPDPGGDYNSPLHF
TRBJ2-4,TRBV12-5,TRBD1,CASGPPGQEKNIQYF
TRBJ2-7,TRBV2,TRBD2,CASMGGGPVAGDSYEQYF